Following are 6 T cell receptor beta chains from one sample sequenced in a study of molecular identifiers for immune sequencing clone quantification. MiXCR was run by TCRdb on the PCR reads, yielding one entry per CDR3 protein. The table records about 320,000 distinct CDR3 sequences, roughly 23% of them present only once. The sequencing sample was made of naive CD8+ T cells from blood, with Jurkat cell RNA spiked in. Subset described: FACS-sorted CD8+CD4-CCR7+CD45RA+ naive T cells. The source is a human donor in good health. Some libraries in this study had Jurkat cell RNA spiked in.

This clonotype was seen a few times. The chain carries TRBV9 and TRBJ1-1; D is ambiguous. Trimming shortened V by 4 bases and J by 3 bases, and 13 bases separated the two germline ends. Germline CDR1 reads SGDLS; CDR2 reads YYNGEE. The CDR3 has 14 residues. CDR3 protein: CASSKETEDTEAFF. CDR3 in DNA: TGTGCCAGCAGCAAGGAAACTGAGGACACTGAAGCTTTCTTT.

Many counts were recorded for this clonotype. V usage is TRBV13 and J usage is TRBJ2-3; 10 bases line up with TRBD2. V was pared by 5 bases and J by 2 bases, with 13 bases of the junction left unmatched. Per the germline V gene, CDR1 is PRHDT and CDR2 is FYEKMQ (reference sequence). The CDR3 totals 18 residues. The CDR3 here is CASSPSSGGPTPTDTQYF. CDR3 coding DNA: TGTGCCAGCAGCCCGAGTAGCGGGGGGCCAACCCCCACAGATACGCAGTATTTT.

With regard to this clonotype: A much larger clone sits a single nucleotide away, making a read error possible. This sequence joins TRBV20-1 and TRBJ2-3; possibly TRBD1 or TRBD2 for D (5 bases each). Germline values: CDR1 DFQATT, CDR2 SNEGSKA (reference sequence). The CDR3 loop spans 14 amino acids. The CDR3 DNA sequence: TGCAGTGCTAGTGGGGGTGTAGGTGGAGATACGCGGTATTTT. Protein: CSASGGVGGDTRYF.

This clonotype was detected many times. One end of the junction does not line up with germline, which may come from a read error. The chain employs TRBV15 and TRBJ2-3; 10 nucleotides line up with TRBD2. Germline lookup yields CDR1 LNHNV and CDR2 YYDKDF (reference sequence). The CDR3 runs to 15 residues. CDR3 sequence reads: CATNRGLAGTDTQYF. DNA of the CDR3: TGTGCCACCAACAGAGGACTAGCGGGCACAGATACGCAGTATTTT.

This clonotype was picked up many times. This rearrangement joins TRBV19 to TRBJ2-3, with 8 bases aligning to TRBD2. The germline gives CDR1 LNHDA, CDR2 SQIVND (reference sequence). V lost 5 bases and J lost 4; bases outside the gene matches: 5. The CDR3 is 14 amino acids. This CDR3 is CASSGREDADTQYF. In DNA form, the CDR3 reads TGTGCCAGTAGTGGGCGGGAGGACGCAGATACGCAGTATTTT.

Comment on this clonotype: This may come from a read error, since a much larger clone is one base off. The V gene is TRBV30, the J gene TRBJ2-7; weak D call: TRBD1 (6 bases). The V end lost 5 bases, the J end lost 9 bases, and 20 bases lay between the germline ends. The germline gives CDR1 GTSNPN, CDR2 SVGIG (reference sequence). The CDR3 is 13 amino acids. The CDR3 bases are TGTGCCTGGGTGGACAGCGGCCCCGGGGTGCAGTACTTC. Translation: CAWVDSGPGVQYF.